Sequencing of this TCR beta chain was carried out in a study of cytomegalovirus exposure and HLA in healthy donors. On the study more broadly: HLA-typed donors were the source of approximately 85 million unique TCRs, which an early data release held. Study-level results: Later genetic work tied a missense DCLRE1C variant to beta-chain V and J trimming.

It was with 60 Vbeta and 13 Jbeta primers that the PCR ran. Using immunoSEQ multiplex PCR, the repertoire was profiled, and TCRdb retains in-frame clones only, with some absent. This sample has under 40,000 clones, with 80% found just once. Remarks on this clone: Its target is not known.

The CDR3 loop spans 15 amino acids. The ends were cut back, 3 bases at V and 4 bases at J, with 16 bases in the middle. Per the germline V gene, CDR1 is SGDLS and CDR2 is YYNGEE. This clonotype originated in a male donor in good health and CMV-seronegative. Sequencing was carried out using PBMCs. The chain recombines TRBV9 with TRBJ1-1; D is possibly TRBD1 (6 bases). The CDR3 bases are TGTGCCAGCAGCGGGGCGGCTCAAGGGGGCACTGAAGCTTTCTTT. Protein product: CASSGAAQGGTEAFF. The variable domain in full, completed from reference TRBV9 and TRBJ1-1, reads DSGVTQTPKHLITATGQRVTLRCSPRSGDLSVYWYQQSLDQGLQFLIQYYNGEERAKGNILERFSAQQFPDLHSELNLSSLELGDSALYFCASSGAAQGGTEAFFGQGTRLTVV.